A single sample gave rise to the 4 T cell receptor beta chains below, sequenced in a study of T cells in Graves' hyperthyroidism and ophthalmopathy. From RNA transcripts, TCR beta CDR3 regions were amplified. The HTBI primer set served for first-round RT-PCR of the TCR CDR3. MiXCR, run by TCRdb on the multiplex PCR reads, gives a single entry per CDR3 protein. The table shows approximately 740,000 distinct CDR3 sequences, with 14% occurring only once. Sequences were obtained from blood. Receptor source: a woman between 18 and 29 years old with Graves' hyperthyroidism.

This chain joins TRBV29-1 and TRBJ2-1, with D perhaps given as TRBD1 or TRBD2 (6 bases each). V was clipped by 0 bases and J by 9 bases, with 21 bases between them. The CDR3 loop spans 16 amino acids. Germline-derived CDR1 and CDR2 are SQVTM and ANQGSEA. Here the CDR3 reads CSVEDDWGASRSEQFF. As DNA, the CDR3 is TGCAGCGTTGAAGATGACTGGGGGGCGAGTCGCAGTGAGCAGTTCTTC.

This clonotype showed up just a few times. This rearrangement joins TRBV4-3 to TRBJ2-2, with a weak D call TRBD1 (5 bases). With 0 bases removed from V and 1 base from J, the gap between germline ends came to 6 bases. The germline CDR1 and CDR2 sequences are LGHNA and YSLEER. This CDR3 has 15 amino acids. The DNA of the CDR3 is TGCGCCAGCAGCCAAGAGGGGCGGAACACCGGGGAGCTGTTTTTT. Its protein product is CASSQEGRNTGELFF.

This clonotype was counted at least ten times. The J gene is TRBJ2-4, the V gene TRBV7-9; a weak D match, TRBD2 (5 bases). Trimming cost V 5 bases and J 2 bases, with 13 bases left between them. Looked up from germline, CDR1 is SEHNR and CDR2 is FQNEAQ (reference sequence). The length of the CDR3 is 15 residues. CDR3 DNA: TGTGCCAGCAGCCCGATACTAGGAACCAAAAACATTCAGTACTTC. This sequence encodes CASSPILGTKNIQYF.

This clonotype has just a few counts. This rearrangement joins TRBV6-2 or TRBV6-3 to TRBJ2-6; D gene uncertain. V was pared by 4 bases and J by 0 bases, with 10 bases between. CDR3 length equals 16 residues. Germline V lookup: CDR1 MNHEY, CDR2 SVGEGT. This CDR3 reads CASSSGRLSGANVLTF. CDR3 in DNA: TGTGCCAGCAGTTCCGGGCGACTCTCTGGGGCCAACGTCCTGACTTTC.